These 12 T cell receptor beta chains were all obtained from the same sample, sequenced in a study of tumor-infiltrating lymphocytes in localized non-small cell lung cancer. Sequenced by immunoSEQ multiplex PCR; TCRdb stores in-frame clones only, minus some. Here the sample spans about 22,000 clones, approximately 80% being singletons. Source material: lung tumor tissue. The receptors come from a human donor with non-small cell lung cancer.

This rearrangement joins TRBV6-4 to TRBJ2-3; 9 bases line up with TRBD2. Germline CDR1 is MRHNA and CDR2 is SNTAGT. This CDR3 region has 16 residues. The ends lost 6 bases at V and 2 bases at J; junction bases unmatched: 9. CDR3 in DNA: TGTGCCAGCAGCCCGACTAGCGGAGGTATCACAGATACGCAGTATTTT. Its translation: CASSPTSGGITDTQYF.

The rearrangement links TRBV7-3 to TRBJ2-5, with 10 bases identical to TRBD2. Per germline, CDR1 SGHTA and CDR2 FQGTGA. The length of the CDR3 is 15 residues. Trimming removed 6 bases from V and 3 bases from J; junction bases left unmatched: 7. CDR3 in DNA: TGTGCCAGCAGGCCTGGACTAGCGGACAAAGAGACCCAGTACTTC. It specifies CASRPGLADKETQYF. The entire variable domain, with the rest obtained from reference TRBV7-3 and TRBJ2-5, is as follows: GAGVSQTPSNKVTEKGKYVELRCDPISGHTALYWYRQSLGQGPEFLIYFQGTGAADDSGLPNDRFFAVRPEGSVSTLKIQRTERGDSAVYLCASRPGLADKETQYFGPGTRLLVL.

The chain employs TRBV5-1 and TRBJ2-7, with 7 bases lining up with TRBD2. Trimming cost V 6 bases and J 5 bases; bases outside gene matches: 8. The CDR3 consists of 13 residues. Germline lookup yields CDR1 SGHRS and CDR2 YFSETQ. The CDR3 DNA sequence: TGCGCCAGCACCCGGGGAGGGGAAAACGAGCAGTACTTC. It specifies CASTRGGENEQYF.

The chain carries TRBV7-2 and TRBJ1-3; TRBD1 agrees at 8 bases. The V and J ends lost 4 bases and 7 bases, in that order; junction bases with no gene match: 9. CDR1 SGHTA and CDR2 FQGNSA come from the germline V gene. The CDR3 consists of 15 residues. The CDR3 DNA follows: TGTGCCAGCAGCTCCCAACCGGGACAGGCTAACACCATATATTTT. Its protein is CASSSQPGQANTIYF.

The chain joins TRBV11-1 to TRBJ2-7; TRBD1 aligns across 8 bases. CDR3 size: 15 residues. In germline, CDR1 is SGHAT, CDR2 FQDESV (reference sequence). The ends lost 5 bases at V and 1 base at J; junction bases unmatched: 7. In nucleotides, the CDR3 is TGTGCCAGCAGCCTCGGGACAGGCCCTTCCTACGAGCAGTACTTC. Translation: CASSLGTGPSYEQYF.

The J gene is TRBJ1-1, the V gene TRBV14; D call uncertain. V lost 1 base, J lost 5 bases, and 17 bases lay in between. The CDR3 loop spans 16 amino acids. The germline CDR1 and CDR2 sequences are SGHDN and FVKESK. CDR3 in amino acids: CASSQASGFGDTEAFF. In DNA, the CDR3 is TGTGCCAGCAGCCAAGCCTCGGGGTTCGGGGATACTGAAGCTTTCTTT. The whole variable domain, filled in from reference TRBV14 and TRBJ1-1, reads EAGVTQFPSHSVIEKGQTVTLRCDPISGHDNLYWYRRVMGKEIKFLLHFVKESKQDESGMPNNRFLAERTGGTYSTLKVQPAELEDSGVYFCASSQASGFGDTEAFFGQGTRLTVV.

This clone has more than one count but fewer than ten. The chain couples TRBV9 to TRBJ1-4; 8 nucleotides agree with TRBD1. The V gene end was trimmed by 0 bases and the J gene end by 5 bases; junction bases not matched to a gene: 0. The CDR3 is 14 residues long. Germline values: CDR1 SGDLS, CDR2 YYNGEE. CDR3 nucleotide sequence: TGTGCCAGCAGCGTAGGACAGGGGAATGAAAAACTGTTTTTT. Residues: CASSVGQGNEKLFF.

This clone was observed a few times. The chain uses TRBV30 and TRBJ1-5; weak D call: TRBD1 (5 bases). Germline V gene lookup returns CDR1 GTSNPN and CDR2 SVGIG (reference sequence). The CDR3 covers 14 residues. V shed 3 bases and J shed 7 bases, with 16 bases lying between them. In nucleotides, the CDR3 is TGTGCCTGGAGCGTAGACGGGACGTGGCAGCCCCAGCATTTT. As protein: CAWSVDGTWQPQHF.

The V and J genes are TRBV5-1 and TRBJ1-1; 7 positions match TRBD1. The CDR3 contains 17 residues. The V and J ends lost 0 bases and 5 bases, in that order; junction bases with no gene match: 13. Germline CDR1 is SGHRS and CDR2 is YFSETQ. The CDR3 sequence: CASSLVPGGNRGTEAFF. DNA for the CDR3: TGCGCCAGCAGCTTGGTACCAGGGGGTAATCGAGGTACTGAAGCTTTCTTT.

This sequence joins TRBV7-2 and TRBJ1-1; D might be TRBD1 (6 bases). This CDR3 is built from 13 residues. Germline CDR1 SGHTA, CDR2 FQGNSA. V was clipped by 5 bases and J by 5 bases, with 12 bases between them. The CDR3 DNA sequence: TGTGCCAGCAGCCCGGCCAGGGGAACTGAAGCTTTCTTT. Translation: CASSPARGTEAFF.

The V and J genes are TRBV29-1 and TRBJ2-7; TRBD1 aligns across 9 bases. Per germline, CDR1 SQVTM and CDR2 ANQGSEA. V dropped 6 bases and J dropped 2; count of bases not matched to a gene: 2. The CDR3 is made up of 12 amino acids. CDR3 loop: CSVRQGAYEQYF. CDR3 DNA sequence: TGCAGCGTGAGACAGGGGGCCTACGAGCAGTACTTC.

The chain uses TRBV5-4 and TRBJ2-1; TRBD2 might be the D (6 bases). V gave up 2 bases and J gave up 9 bases, with 9 bases separating them. CDR3 length equals 12 residues. Per the germline V gene, CDR1 is SGHNT and CDR2 is YYREEE (reference sequence). The CDR3 loop is CASSFGRTEQFF. CDR3 sequence (DNA): TGTGCCAGCAGCTTCGGGAGAACTGAGCAGTTCTTC.